This TCR beta chain was obtained from a study of CD8 T cells in Susac syndrome. Regarding the study as a whole: It was acknowledged in the study that its TCR sequencing and HLA analysis involved a relatively small number of individuals.

Concerning this clonotype: Its target is not known.

Random-hexamer reverse transcription was applied to roughly 0.5 to 1 ug RNA. Amplification of TCR beta CDR3 used immunoSEQ multiplex PCR across 54 Vbeta and 13 Jbeta. TCRdb re-analysed the immunoSEQ multiplex PCR reads in MiXCR, keeping a single row per CDR3 protein. Found here are some 150,000 distinct CDR3 sequences, just under 95% of them singletons; the top ten hold 0.2% to 0.25%. This CDR3 is built from 13 residues. The germline CDR1 and CDR2 sequences are GTSNPN and SVGIG (reference sequence). The ends were cut back, 5 bases at V and 6 bases at J, with 14 bases in the middle. In blood CD8+ and CD4+ T cells, TCR beta underwent sequencing. Isolation of CD8+ and CD4+ T cells was performed negatively, whereas enrichment of TEMRA cells was done by FACS.

This sequence was found in a human donor with multiple sclerosis. The sample was CD8+ T cells from PBMCs. The V and J genes are TRBV30 and TRBJ2-4; maybe TRBD2 (6 bases). Here the CDR3 DNA reads TGTGCCTGGGGGTGGGAGGAGGTAAACATTCAGTACTTC. Translation gives CAWGWEEVNIQYF.